This is a list of T cell receptor beta chains from one sample in a study of radiotherapy plus CTLA-4 blockade in lung cancer. Data came from immunoSEQ multiplex PCR; TCRdb stores just in-frame clones and leaves some out. The top ten hold 2.4% of the sample, which has more than 80,000 clones, approximately 81% seen once. Sequences were derived from peripheral blood, sampled from a patient treated with radiotherapy plus ipilimumab. The receptors were gathered from a human donor with non-small cell lung cancer that progressed on radiotherapy plus ipilimumab. Some clones in this sample may be carry-over from other donors' samples. Both conserved end residues are part of each CDR3. Fields, in order: J gene, V gene, D gene, clone size, CDR3 DNA, CDR3 protein. D genes are given only for firm matches. The size entry is marked missing in some rows and otherwise reads once, few, many or a size class.

TRBJ1-4 | TRBV9 | - | medium-sized | TGTGCCAGCAGCGCGGCTGCCGGGACGGTAGAAAAACTGTTTTTT | CASSAAAGTVEKLFF
TRBJ1-5 | TRBV28 | TRBD1 | once | TGTGCCAGCAGAGGGACAGGGAAAGGACAGCCCCAGCATTTT | CASRGTGKGQPQHF
TRBJ1-1 | TRBV15 | TRBD1 | - | TGTGCCACCAGCCCCGACAGGGAAACTGAAGCTTTCTTT | CATSPDRETEAFF
TRBJ2-6 | TRBV2 | TRBD1 | - | TGTGCCATCCAAGGGGGCTCTCTCTCTGGGGCCAACGTCCTGACTTTC | CAIQGGSLSGANVLTF
TRBJ2-3 | TRBV4-3 | TRBD1 | - | TGCGCCAGCAGCCAAGCCGGGACAGTGACCACAGATACGCAGTATTTT | CASSQAGTVTTDTQYF
TRBJ1-3 | TRBV7-2 | - | medium-sized | TGTGCCAGCAGCTTAGGAGGGACGGCTGGAAACACCATATATTTT | CASSLGGTAGNTIYF
TRBJ1-2 | TRBV29-1 | - | - | TGCAGCGTGAGATTCCGCCCAGATCGCTATGGCTACACCTTC | CSVRFRPDRYGYTF
TRBJ1-3 | TRBV6-5 | - | - | TGTGCCAGCAGCCGACCGGCCAGGGGAGGAAACACCATATATTTT | CASSRPARGGNTIYF
TRBJ1-2 | TRBV13 | - | - | TGTGCCAGCAGCCCCCGTCTTAACTATGGCTACACCTTC | CASSPRLNYGYTF
TRBJ1-1 | TRBV15 | - | - | TGTGCCACCAGCAGAGATGGGACAAGGAACACTGAAGCTTTCTTT | CATSRDGTRNTEAFF
TRBJ2-7 | TRBV28 | - | - | TGTGCCAGCACTTTACGAGGGGGGTTACCCTACGAGCAGTACTTC | CASTLRGGLPYEQYF
TRBJ2-5 | TRBV5-1 | TRBD1 | - | TGCGCCAGCAGATCCCCACAGGGGGCGGAGGGAGAGACCCAGTACTTC | CASRSPQGAEGETQYF
TRBJ2-7 | TRBV2 | TRBD1 | - | TGTGCCAGCAGTTACTTGGGACAGGGGGGTTACGAGCAGTACTTC | CASSYLGQGGYEQYF
TRBJ2-5 | TRBV7-3 | - | - | TGTGCCAGCAGCGAGCTCGGGGAAGAGACCCAGTACTTC | CASSELGEETQYF
TRBJ2-3 | TRBV27 | TRBD2 | - | TGTGCCAGCAGAAATCTAGCGGGGGTTTCAGATACGCAGTATTTT | CASRNLAGVSDTQYF
TRBJ1-1 | TRBV6-6 | - | - | TGTGCCAGCAGTCCGGGAGCCGACATGAACACTGAAGCTTTCTTT | CASSPGADMNTEAFF
TRBJ1-1 | TRBV7-9 | - | - | TGTGCCAGCAGCTTAGCAGGGGCTGGGGTCGCTGAAGCTTTCTTT | CASSLAGAGVAEAFF
TRBJ2-7 | TRBV10-2 | TRBD1 | - | TGCGCCAGCACCCCACCGGGACAGGGCGTTATCTACGAGCAGTACTTC | CASTPPGQGVIYEQYF
TRBJ2-3 | TRBV18 | - | - | TGTGCCAGCTCACTCGACAGGACCGCACAAGATACGCAGTATTTT | CASSLDRTAQDTQYF
TRBJ2-5 | TRBV5-1 | TRBD1 | - | TGCGCCAGCAGCTCAGGGACAGGGCTGGAGACCCAGTACTTC | CASSSGTGLETQYF
TRBJ1-3 | TRBV18 | - | few | TGTGCCAGCTCACAGGGGACGACTGGAAACACCATATATTTT | CASSQGTTGNTIYF
TRBJ1-1 | TRBV7-9 | - | - | TGTGCCAGCAGCTTAGAGGGGGGGTATCTGAACACTGAAGCTTTCTTT | CASSLEGGYLNTEAFF
TRBJ1-1 | TRBV11-3 | - | once | TGTGCCAGCAGTTGGGACATAGAGACTGAAGCTTTCTTT | CASSWDIETEAFF
TRBJ1-2 | TRBV5-4 | - | - | TGTGCCAGCAGCTTGGCTCGGGCAGGGATCTATGGCTACACCTTC | CASSLARAGIYGYTF
TRBJ2-1 | TRBV14 | - | few | TGTGCCAGCAGCCAGGAATACAATGAGCAGTTCTTC | CASSQEYNEQFF
TRBJ2-7 | TRBV2 | - | - | TGTGCCAGCAGTCTTCGAGGAGAGCAGTACTTC | CASSLRGEQYF
TRBJ1-6 | TRBV30 | TRBD1 | - | TGTGCCTGGAAACAGGGGATTAATTCACCCCTCCACTTT | CAWKQGINSPLHF
TRBJ1-6 | TRBV6-5 | TRBD1 | - | TGTGCCAGCAGTTACTCTGGGACAGCAAATTCACCCCTCCACTTT | CASSYSGTANSPLHF
TRBJ1-2 | TRBV5-1 | TRBD1 | once | TGCGCCAGCAGCTCTAACAGGGGAGCGGACTATGGCTACACCTTC | CASSSNRGADYGYTF
TRBJ1-3 | TRBV28 | - | - | TGTGCCAGCAGTCAGGGTTGGAGCTCTGGAAACACCATATATTTT | CASSQGWSSGNTIYF
TRBJ2-1 | TRBV4-1 | - | - | TGCGCCAGCAGCGCAAGAAGCACACAGGAGTACAATGAGCAGTTCTTC | CASSARSTQEYNEQFF
TRBJ2-5 | TRBV7-2 | TRBD2 | - | TGTGCCAGCAGCTTAGGGGGGCTAGCGGGTGGGGAGACCCAGTACTTC | CASSLGGLAGGETQYF
TRBJ2-7 | TRBV7-4 | TRBD1 | - | TGTGCCAGCAGCTTTGGGGGTGTTCAGGACAGGTCCTACGAGCAGTACTTC | CASSFGGVQDRSYEQYF
TRBJ1-4 | TRBV18 | TRBD1 | - | TGTGCCAGCTCATCTACAGGGGCCTATGAAAAACTGTTTTTT | CASSSTGAYEKLFF
TRBJ2-5 | TRBV18 | - | - | TGTGCCAGCTCACGAAGGGAGACCCAGTACTTC | CASSRRETQYF
TRBJ1-1 | TRBV2 | - | - | TGTGCCAGCATTCTGGGGGCGAACACTGAAGCTTTCTTT | CASILGANTEAFF
TRBJ1-1 | TRBV5-6 | - | - | TGTGCCAGCAGCTTGGGAAGGGCCATGAACACTGAAGCTTTCTTT | CASSLGRAMNTEAFF
TRBJ1-5 | TRBV10-3 | - | few | TGTGCCATCAGTGAACCCACAGGACGTAGCAATCAGCCCCAGCATTTT | CAISEPTGRSNQPQHF
TRBJ1-4 | TRBV5-1 | - | - | TGCGCCAGCAGGGTCTTGGGAAATGAAAAACTGTTTTTT | CASRVLGNEKLFF
TRBJ1-4 | TRBV5-8 | - | - | TGTGCCCTGCACGTACGTGAAAAACTGTTTTTT | CALHVREKLFF
TRBJ2-7 | TRBV5-1 | TRBD1 | - | TGCGCCAGCAGCTTGTCCCAGGGGGTATCAAACGAGCAGTACTTC | CASSLSQGVSNEQYF
TRBJ1-4 | TRBV15 | - | - | TGTGCCACCAGCAGGCCCTACAGGGATGAAAAACTGTTTTTT | CATSRPYRDEKLFF
TRBJ2-2 | TRBV7-2 | - | - | TGTGCCAGCAGCTTACAGCCTGCAGGGAACACCGGGGAGCTGTTTTTT | CASSLQPAGNTGELFF
TRBJ2-1 | TRBV28 | TRBD2 | - | TGTGCCAGCAGGAGAGCGGGGGGTAGCTCCTACAATGAGCAGTTCTTC | CASRRAGGSSYNEQFF
TRBJ2-7 | TRBV5-1 | - | - | TGCGCCAGCAGCTTGGTTGCGTCAGTACGGCTTATCGGCTACGAGCAGTACTTC | CASSLVASVRLIGYEQYF